This TCR beta chain was captured by sequencing in a study of T cell responses to AZD1222 COVID-19 vaccine. As for the study in general: Second doses that came at about 4 or about 12 weeks were put together.

TCRdb keeps only in-frame clones here, not all; method: immunoSEQ multiplex PCR. The sample includes approximately 90,000 clones, roughly nine tenths seen only once; the top ten take 2.5% to 3.5%. As concerns this clone: What it recognizes is unknown.

This CDR3 has 15 amino acids. V lost 1 base and J 1 base, leaving 10 bases between the germline ends. Germline loops: CDR1 LGHNA, CDR2 YNFKEQ. Study results and limitations: At baseline, just a handful of AZD1222 recipients tested seropositive. Distributed over spike, vaccine-associated CD4 TCRs predominated at 160-218 and 743-854.

This sequence joins TRBV4-2 and TRBJ1-1, with D possibly TRBD1 on 6 matching bases. This sequence originates from an adult in good health. The material was peripheral blood, obtained on day 0 of AZD1222 vaccination. This CDR3 reads CASSQVLGGNTEAFF. The CDR3 nucleotides are TGTGCCAGCAGCCAAGTCCTAGGGGGGAACACTGAAGCTTTCTTT.